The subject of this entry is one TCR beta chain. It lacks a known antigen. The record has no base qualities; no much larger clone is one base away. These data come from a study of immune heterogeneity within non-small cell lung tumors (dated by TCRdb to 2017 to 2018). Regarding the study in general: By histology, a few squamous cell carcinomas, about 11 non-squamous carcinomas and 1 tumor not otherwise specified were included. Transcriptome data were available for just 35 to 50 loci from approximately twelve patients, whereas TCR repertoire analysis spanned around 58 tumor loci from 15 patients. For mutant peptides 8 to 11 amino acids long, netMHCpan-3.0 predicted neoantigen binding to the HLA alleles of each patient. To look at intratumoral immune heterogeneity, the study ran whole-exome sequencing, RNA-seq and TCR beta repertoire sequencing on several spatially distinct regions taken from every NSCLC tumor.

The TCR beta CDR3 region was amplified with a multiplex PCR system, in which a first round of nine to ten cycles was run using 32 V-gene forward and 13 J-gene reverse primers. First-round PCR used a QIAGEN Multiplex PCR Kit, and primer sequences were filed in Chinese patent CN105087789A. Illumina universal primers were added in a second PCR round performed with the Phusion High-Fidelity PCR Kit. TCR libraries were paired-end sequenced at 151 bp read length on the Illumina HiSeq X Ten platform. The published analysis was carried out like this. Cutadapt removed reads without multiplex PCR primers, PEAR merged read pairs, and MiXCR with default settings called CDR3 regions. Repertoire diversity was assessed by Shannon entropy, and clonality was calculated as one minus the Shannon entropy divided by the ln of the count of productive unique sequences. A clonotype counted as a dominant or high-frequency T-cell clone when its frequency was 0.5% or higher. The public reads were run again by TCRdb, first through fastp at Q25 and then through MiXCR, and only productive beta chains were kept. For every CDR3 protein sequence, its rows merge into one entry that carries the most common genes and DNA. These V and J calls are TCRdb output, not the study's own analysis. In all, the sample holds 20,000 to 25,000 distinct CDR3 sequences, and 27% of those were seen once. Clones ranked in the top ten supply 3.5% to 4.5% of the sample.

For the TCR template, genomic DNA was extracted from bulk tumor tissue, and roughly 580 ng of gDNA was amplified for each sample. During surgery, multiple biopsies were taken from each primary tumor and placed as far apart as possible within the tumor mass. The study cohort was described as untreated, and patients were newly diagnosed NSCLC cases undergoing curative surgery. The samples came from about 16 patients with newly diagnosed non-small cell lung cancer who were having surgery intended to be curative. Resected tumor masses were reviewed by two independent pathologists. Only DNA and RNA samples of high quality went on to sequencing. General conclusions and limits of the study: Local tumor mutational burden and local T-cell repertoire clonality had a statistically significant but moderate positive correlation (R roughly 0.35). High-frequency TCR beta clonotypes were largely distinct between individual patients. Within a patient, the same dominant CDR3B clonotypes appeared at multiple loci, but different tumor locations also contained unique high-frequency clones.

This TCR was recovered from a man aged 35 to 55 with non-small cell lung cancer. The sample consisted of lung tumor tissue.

Here the CDR3 is given as CASSLMGGPYNEQFF. The nucleotide sequence is given as TGTGCCAGCAGTTTAATGGGAGGCCCCTACAATGAGCAGTTCTTC. In this chain, TRBV27 is recombined with TRBJ2-1; the best D guess is TRBD2, with 6 bases matching. Via the germline V gene (reference sequence), CDR1 is MNHEY and CDR2 SMNVEV. Including the terminal cysteine and phenylalanine, the CDR3 comprises 15 residues. This entry keeps only the CDR3 DNA: 45 bases, framed from base 1. V is shortened by 2 bases, J by 2 bases, and the region joining them spans 10 bases.